This T cell receptor (beta chain) was captured in a study of blood T cell repertoires in COVID-19. Study overall: T cells, B-cell-depleted T cells, or PBMCs supplied cDNA or gDNA.

Original data processing: Amplification of reference gene primers provided the estimated nucleated cell counts. The data were produced by immunoSEQ multiplex PCR, yet TCRdb's version contains in-frame clones alone and is incomplete. From that table come the V and J calls and clone size; the DNA was used to work out D and trimming. This table holds 300,000 to 350,000 clones, 80% to 90% found once. What the recovered Cohort 3 donors had was two negative PCRs, clearance, or symptom resolution. This clone has just one count. The CDR3 spans 16 residues. Between the trimmed V and J ends, which lost 5 bases and 5 bases, there was a span of 21 bases. Germline V gene sequence: CDR1 MNHEY, CDR2 SMNVEV (reference sequence).

The genes are TRBV27 and TRBJ2-5; a weak D match, TRBD2 (7 bases). Sequencing input: PBMCs or T cells enriched from blood (not recorded which). The receptor's source is a man aged 25-40 years who had recovered from COVID-19. The CDR3 protein is CASSLTWRGGGETQYF. The DNA for the CDR3 is TGTGCCAGCAGTCTTACCTGGAGGGGGGGCGGTGAGACCCAGTACTTC.